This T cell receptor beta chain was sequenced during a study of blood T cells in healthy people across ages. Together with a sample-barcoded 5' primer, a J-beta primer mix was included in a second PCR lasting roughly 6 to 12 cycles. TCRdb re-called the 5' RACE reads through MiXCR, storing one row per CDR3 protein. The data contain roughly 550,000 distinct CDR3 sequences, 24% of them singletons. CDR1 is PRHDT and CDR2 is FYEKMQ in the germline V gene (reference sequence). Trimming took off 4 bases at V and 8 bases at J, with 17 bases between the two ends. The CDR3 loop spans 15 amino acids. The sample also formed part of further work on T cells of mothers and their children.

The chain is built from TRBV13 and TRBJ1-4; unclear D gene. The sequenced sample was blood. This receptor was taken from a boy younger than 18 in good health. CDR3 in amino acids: CASSSPNTGSEKLFF. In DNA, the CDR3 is TGTGCCAGCAGCTCCCCAAATACGGGTTCGGAAAAACTGTTTTTT. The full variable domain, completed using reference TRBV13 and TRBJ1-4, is AAGVIQSPRHLIKEKRETATLKCYPIPRHDTVYWYQQGPGQDPQFLISFYEKMQSDKGSIPDRFSAQQFSDYHSELNMSSLELGDSALYFCASSSPNTGSEKLFFGSGTQLSVL.